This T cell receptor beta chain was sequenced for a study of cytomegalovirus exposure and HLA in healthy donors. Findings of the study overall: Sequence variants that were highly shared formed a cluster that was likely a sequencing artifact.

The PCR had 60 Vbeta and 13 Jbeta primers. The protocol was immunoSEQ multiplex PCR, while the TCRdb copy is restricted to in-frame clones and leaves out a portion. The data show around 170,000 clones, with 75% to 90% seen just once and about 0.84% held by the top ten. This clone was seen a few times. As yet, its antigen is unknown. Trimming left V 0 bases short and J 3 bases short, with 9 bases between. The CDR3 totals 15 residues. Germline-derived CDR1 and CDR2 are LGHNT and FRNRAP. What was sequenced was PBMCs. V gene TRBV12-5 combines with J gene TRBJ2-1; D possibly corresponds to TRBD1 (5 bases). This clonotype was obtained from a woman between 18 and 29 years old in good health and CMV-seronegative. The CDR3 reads CASGLVDSDYNEQFF. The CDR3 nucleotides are TGTGCTAGTGGTTTGGTTGACAGCGACTACAATGAGCAGTTCTTC.